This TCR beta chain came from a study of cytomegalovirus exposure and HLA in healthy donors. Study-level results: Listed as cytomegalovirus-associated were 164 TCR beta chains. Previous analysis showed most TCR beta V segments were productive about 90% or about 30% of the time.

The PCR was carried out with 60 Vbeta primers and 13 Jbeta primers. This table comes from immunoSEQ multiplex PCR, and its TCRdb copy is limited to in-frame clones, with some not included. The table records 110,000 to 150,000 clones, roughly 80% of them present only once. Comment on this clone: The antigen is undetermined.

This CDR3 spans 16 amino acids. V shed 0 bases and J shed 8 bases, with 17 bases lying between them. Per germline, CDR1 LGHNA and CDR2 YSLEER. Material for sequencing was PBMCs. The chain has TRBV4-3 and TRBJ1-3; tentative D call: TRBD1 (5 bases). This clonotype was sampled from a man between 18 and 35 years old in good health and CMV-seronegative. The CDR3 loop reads CASSQESSGGRDTIYF. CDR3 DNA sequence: TGCGCCAGCAGCCAAGAATCCTCCGGGGGTCGCGACACCATATATTTT.